One sample yielded the 14 T cell receptor beta chains listed below, sequenced in a study of blood T cell repertoires in COVID-19. This table comes from immunoSEQ multiplex PCR, and its TCRdb copy is limited to in-frame clones, with some not included. Of about 190,000 clones listed, around 79% were seen once; the top ten hold 15% to 20%. The sample taken for sequencing was peripheral blood. Receptor source: a man aged 60 to 75 with active or convalescent COVID-19.

This chain connects TRBV19 to TRBJ1-2, with no clear D. The CDR3 is 17 residues long. With 4 bases removed from V and 2 bases from J, the gap between germline ends came to 20 bases. CDR1 LNHDA and CDR2 SQIVND come from the germline V gene (reference sequence). CDR3 sequence: CASSTYGRASFNYGYTF. CDR3 in DNA: TGTGCCAGTAGTACCTACGGGAGGGCCAGCTTCAACTATGGCTACACCTTC.

This clone was seen just once. The rearrangement links TRBV7-2 to TRBJ2-1; 11 bases align to TRBD2. The CDR3 sequence is 18 residues long. V shed 5 bases, J shed 0 bases, and the junction held 9 bases outside the gene matches. Germline loops: CDR1 SGHTA, CDR2 FQGNSA. CDR3 sequence: CASSLGTSGVSSYNEQFF. The CDR3 region has the DNA TGTGCCAGCAGCCTAGGGACTAGCGGAGTGAGCTCCTACAATGAGCAGTTCTTC.

This clone appeared a few times. This rearrangement joins TRBV7-8 to TRBJ2-7; D is unclear. Germline assignment: CDR1 SGHVS and CDR2 FQNEAQ. This CDR3 region has 14 residues. V lost 4 bases, J lost 2 bases, and 12 bases lay in between. CDR3 loop: CASSSIKPPYEQYF. In DNA, the CDR3 is TGTGCCAGCAGCTCAATTAAGCCACCCTACGAGCAGTACTTC.

This clone has ten or more counts. This rearrangement joins TRBV7-2 to TRBJ2-7; D gene unclear. In germline, CDR1 is SGHTA, CDR2 FQGNSA. Trimming took 5 bases from V and 1 from J, leaving 9 bases between them. The CDR3 covers 13 residues. The CDR3 sequence: CASSLDGSYEQYF. As DNA, the CDR3 is TGTGCCAGCAGCCTCGACGGGTCCTACGAGCAGTACTTC.

The rearrangement uses TRBV9 and TRBJ1-5, with 8 bases aligning to TRBD1. The CDR3 contains 14 residues. Germline CDR1 SGDLS, CDR2 YYNGEE. J lost 5 bases, V lost 3 bases, and 4 bases had no gene match. Written as DNA, the CDR3 is TGTGCCAGCAGCGCCCAGGGGGCGGATCAGCCCCAGCATTTT. As protein: CASSAQGADQPQHF.

The chain is built from TRBV12-3 or TRBV12-4 and TRBJ1-6; D unresolved. CDR3 length: 13 residues. V lost 10 bases, J lost 0 bases, and 7 bases lay in between. Written as DNA, the CDR3 is TGTGCCACCTCGGGCTCCTATAATTCACCCCTCCACTTT. Its translation: CATSGSYNSPLHF.

V and J are TRBV28 and TRBJ1-2, with D unclear. This CDR3 spans 14 amino acids. V was pared by 5 bases and J by 1 base, with 11 bases between. The V gene's germline CDR1 is MDHEN and CDR2 SYDVKM. This chain's CDR3 is CASSAGVGNYGYTF. Here the CDR3 DNA reads TGTGCCAGCAGTGCAGGTGTGGGTAACTATGGCTACACCTTC.

The V and J genes are TRBV5-5 and TRBJ1-5, with no clear D. The V end lost 0 bases, the J end lost 7 bases, and 14 bases lay between the germline ends. The V gene's germline CDR1 is SGHKS and CDR2 YYEKEE (reference sequence). The CDR3 spans 15 residues. The CDR3 DNA is TGTGCCAGCAGCTTGGACGCGGGATATGGACAGCCCCAGCATTTT. Translation: CASSLDAGYGQPQHF.

The V gene is TRBV10-3, the J gene TRBJ2-7; TRBD1 aligns across 7 bases. Per germline, CDR1 ENHRY and CDR2 SYGVKD. CDR3 length: 16 residues. V trimming: 0 bases; J trimming: 0 bases; junction bases outside the gene matches: 5. CDR3 loop: CAISESKTGSSYEQYF. CDR3 DNA sequence: TGTGCCATCAGTGAGTCGAAGACAGGGAGCTCCTACGAGCAGTACTTC.

The CDR3 sequence: CASGEAGGPGNEQFF. Here the CDR3 DNA reads TGTGCCAGCGGGGAAGCGGGAGGGCCGGGGAATGAGCAGTTCTTC. The chain combines TRBV2 with TRBJ2-1; 10 bases are a match to TRBD2. Germline CDR1 SNHLY, CDR2 FYNNEI. The trim removed 8 bases at V and 7 bases at J, leaving 11 bases unmatched. This CDR3 spans 15 amino acids.

The chain couples TRBV6-5 to TRBJ2-1; TRBD1 might be the D (5 bases). In germline, CDR1 is MNHEY, CDR2 SVGAGI. Trimming removed 3 bases from V and 12 bases from J, with 9 bases in between. CDR3 size: 11 residues. CDR3 bases: TGTGCCAGCAGTTATGGGGCTAGGCAGTTCTTC. Protein sequence: CASSYGARQFF.

This chain uses TRBV3-1 (or the pseudogene TRBV3-2) with TRBJ2-6, with D unresolved. Germline CDR1 and CDR2: LGHDT and YNNKEL (reference sequence). The V gene lost 0 bases and the J gene lost 4 bases, with 4 bases spanning the gap. This CDR3 is built from 14 residues. Here the CDR3 DNA reads TGTGCCAGCAGCCAAGATCTGGGGGCCAACGTCCTGACTTTC. Protein: CASSQDLGANVLTF.

The genes are TRBV30 and TRBJ1-1, with a weak D call TRBD1 (5 bases). This CDR3 is 17 amino acids long. The V and J ends lost 3 bases and 0 bases respectively, with 20 bases between them. The germline V gene has CDR1 GTSNPN and CDR2 SVGIG (reference sequence). CDR3 in DNA: TGTGCCTGGAGCGCCCGAGGAGGGGTAAACATGAACACTGAAGCTTTCTTT. Translating gives CAWSARGGVNMNTEAFF.

The chain employs TRBV7-3 and TRBJ2-1; 7 bases align to TRBD2. Germline CDR1 and CDR2: SGHTA and FQGTGA. Losses at the gene ends were 2 bases for V and 6 bases for J; bases not matched to a gene: 7. The CDR3 spans 15 residues. CDR3 loop: CASSLEGTISNEQFF. The CDR3, as DNA: TGTGCCAGCAGCTTAGAGGGGACTATAAGCAATGAGCAGTTCTTC.